This T cell receptor beta chain was profiled in a study of T-cell memory formation after mild COVID-19. The CDR3 sequence is 12 residues long. Trimming removed 0 bases at V and 3 bases at J, with 2 bases between. The germline V gene encodes CDR1 SGHDN and CDR2 FVKESK. This clonotype turned up a few times. TCRdb reprocessed the 5' RACE reads via MiXCR and lists one record per CDR3 protein. The table lists roughly 300,000 distinct CDR3 sequences, 8.2% of them singletons. The sequenced sample was PBMCs or a T cell subset sorted from them (not recorded which). J is TRBJ1-2 and V is TRBV14; D unclear. This receptor was obtained from a man between 18 and 29 years old who had mild COVID-19 (a few samples of this study predate the infection). Cell type and time point are not known. CDR3 sequence: CASSQEHYGYTF. As DNA, the CDR3 is TGTGCCAGCAGCCAAGAACACTATGGCTACACCTTC.